Below are 11 T cell receptor beta chains sequenced from a single sample in a study of blood T cell repertoires in COVID-19. Generated by immunoSEQ multiplex PCR, the TCRdb table keeps only in-frame clones and is missing some. Of hundreds of thousands of clones listed, approximately 81% were seen once; the top ten hold just under 20%. Material: peripheral blood. The receptor set was obtained from a man in his thirties or forties with active or convalescent COVID-19.

This sequence joins TRBV28 and TRBJ2-7; 10 nucleotides agree with TRBD2. Germline V gene lookup returns CDR1 MDHEN and CDR2 SYDVKM. V was clipped by 7 bases and J by 4 bases; unmatched bases: 10. CDR3 size: 15 residues. The CDR3 DNA is TGTGCCAGCACCCCCCGGACTAGCGGAGTTTACGAGCAGTACTTC. Its translation is CASTPRTSGVYEQYF.

This clone appeared once. The chain uses TRBV28 and TRBJ1-6; 9 bases align to TRBD1. J lost 7 bases, V lost 8 bases, and 3 bases had no gene match. The length of the CDR3 is 13 residues. Germline CDR1 reads MDHEN; CDR2 reads SYDVKM. The DNA for the CDR3 is TGTGCCAGCGGGACAGGGAGAAATTCACCCCTCCACTTT. As protein: CASGTGRNSPLHF.

The chain carries TRBV7-2 and TRBJ2-3; a possible D gene is TRBD1 (5 bases). The germline V gene has CDR1 SGHTA and CDR2 FQGNSA. CDR3 length: 16 amino acids. The germline V and J ends were trimmed by 1 base and 2 bases, with 13 bases remaining between them. CDR3 coding DNA: TGTGCCAGCAGCTTAGGGGTAGGGGCGGTCACAGATACGCAGTATTTT. It encodes CASSLGVGAVTDTQYF.

The chain joins TRBV5-8 to TRBJ1-5; no firm D call. Trimming pared 0 bases from V and 2 bases from J, leaving 9 bases between. CDR1 and CDR2 (germline): SGHTS, YDEGEE. The CDR3 consists of 15 residues. This CDR3 reads CASSLGSLGNQPQHF. DNA of the CDR3: TGTGCCAGCAGCTTGGGTAGCCTTGGCAATCAGCCCCAGCATTTT.

The chain uses TRBV5-1 and TRBJ1-1; TRBD1 is a possible D gene (6 bases). The V end was cut by 4 bases, the J end by 5 bases, with 15 bases between. Germline lookup yields CDR1 SGHRS and CDR2 YFSETQ. CDR3 length: 14 residues. The CDR3 DNA is TGCGCCAGCAGCGCTGGAGGGGGAGGGACTGAAGCTTTCTTT. Protein product: CASSAGGGGTEAFF.

The V and J genes are TRBV2 and TRBJ2-7; 10 bases fit TRBD1. The V and J ends lost 4 bases and 3 bases, in that order; junction bases with no gene match: 3. Germline V gene data show CDR1 as SNHLY and CDR2 as FYNNEI. The CDR3 spans 14 residues. The CDR3 spells CASSGQGANYEQYF. Here the CDR3 DNA reads TGTGCCAGCAGTGGACAGGGGGCGAACTACGAGCAGTACTTC.

This sequence joins TRBV7-8 and TRBJ1-2; a possible D gene is TRBD1 (5 bases). The CDR3 has 15 amino acids. With 4 bases removed from V and 8 bases from J, the gap between germline ends came to 20 bases. Germline CDR1 SGHVS, CDR2 FQNEAQ. The CDR3 loop is CASSSLGAQTRGYTF. The CDR3 bases are TGTGCCAGCAGCTCACTTGGGGCACAAACGCGGGGCTACACCTTC.

J is TRBJ2-1 and V is TRBV4-2; the match to TRBD2 covers 11 bases. Germline V CDR1 and CDR2: LGHNA, YNFKEQ. The CDR3 is 20 residues long. Losses at the gene ends were 0 bases for V and 0 bases for J; bases not matched to a gene: 10. The CDR3 DNA reads as TGTGCCAGCAGCCAAGAGATGGCACTAGCGGGGGACCCCTCCTACAATGAGCAGTTCTTC. Its translation: CASSQEMALAGDPSYNEQFF.

The V call is TRBV2, the J call TRBJ2-2, with unresolved D. Deletions cut 8 bases from V and 1 base from J, with 8 bases between. CDR3 length: 13 residues. Per germline, CDR1 SNHLY and CDR2 FYNNEI. CDR3 nucleotides: TGTGCCAGCCGAACAAGGAACACCGGGGAGCTGTTTTTT. Translation: CASRTRNTGELFF.

The J gene is TRBJ1-1, the V gene TRBV11-3; possible D gene TRBD1, 6 bases. Trimming left V 5 bases short and J 0 bases short, with 7 bases between. CDR1 and CDR2 (germline): SGHNT, YENEEA. The CDR3 runs 13 residues. In DNA, the CDR3 is TGTGCCAGCAGCCGGACAGTGAACACTGAAGCTTTCTTT. This encodes CASSRTVNTEAFF.

This clone was observed once. The chain employs TRBV4-1 and TRBJ1-1, with TRBD1 matching 7 bases. Germline assignment: CDR1 MGHRA and CDR2 YSYEKL. CDR3 length: 17 amino acids. After removal of 0 bases from V and 5 bases from J, the junction contained 12 bases not matched to a gene. CDR3 nucleotides: TGCGCCAGCAGCCAAGATCCGGGACAGTACCCAAGGACTGAAGCTTTCTTT. Translated, it gives CASSQDPGQYPRTEAFF.